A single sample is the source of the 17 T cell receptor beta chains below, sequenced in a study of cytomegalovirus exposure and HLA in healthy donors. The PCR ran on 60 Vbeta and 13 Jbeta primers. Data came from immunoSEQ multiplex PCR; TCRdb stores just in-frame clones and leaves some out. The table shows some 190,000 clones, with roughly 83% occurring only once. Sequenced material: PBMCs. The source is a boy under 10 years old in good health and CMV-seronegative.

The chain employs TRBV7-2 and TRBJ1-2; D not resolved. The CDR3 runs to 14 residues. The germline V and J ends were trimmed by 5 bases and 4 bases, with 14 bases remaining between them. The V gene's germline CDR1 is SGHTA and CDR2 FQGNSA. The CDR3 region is CASSATPYGYGYTF. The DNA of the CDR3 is TGTGCCAGCAGCGCGACACCTTACGGCTATGGCTACACCTTC.

Written as DNA, the CDR3 is TGTGCCTGGGTGGGACAGGGCCCGGATGAGCAGTTCTTC. Its protein is CAWVGQGPDEQFF. V usage is TRBV30 and J usage is TRBJ2-1; 9 nucleotides agree with TRBD1. Germline CDR1 and CDR2: GTSNPN and SVGIG (reference sequence). CDR3 length: 13 residues. The trim removed 5 bases at V and 8 bases at J, leaving 7 bases unmatched.

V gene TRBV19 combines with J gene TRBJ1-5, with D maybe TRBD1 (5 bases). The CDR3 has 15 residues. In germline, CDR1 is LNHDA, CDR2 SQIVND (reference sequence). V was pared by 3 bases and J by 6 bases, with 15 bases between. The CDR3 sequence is CASSMAGSDGQPQHF. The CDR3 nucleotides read TGTGCCAGTAGTATGGCAGGGTCTGACGGTCAGCCCCAGCATTTT. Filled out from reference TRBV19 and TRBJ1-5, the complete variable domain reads DGGITQSPKYLFRKEGQNVTLSCEQNLNHDAMYWYRQDPGQGLRLIYYSQIVNDFQKGDIAEGYSVSREKKESFPLTVTSAQKNPTAFYLCASSMAGSDGQPQHFGDGTRLSIL.

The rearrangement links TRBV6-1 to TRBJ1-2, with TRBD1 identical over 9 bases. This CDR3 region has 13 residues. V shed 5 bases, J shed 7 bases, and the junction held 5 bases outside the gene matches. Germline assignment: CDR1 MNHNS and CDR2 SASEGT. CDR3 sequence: CASSNRDRVGYTF. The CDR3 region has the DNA TGTGCCAGCAGTAACCGGGACAGGGTTGGCTACACCTTC.

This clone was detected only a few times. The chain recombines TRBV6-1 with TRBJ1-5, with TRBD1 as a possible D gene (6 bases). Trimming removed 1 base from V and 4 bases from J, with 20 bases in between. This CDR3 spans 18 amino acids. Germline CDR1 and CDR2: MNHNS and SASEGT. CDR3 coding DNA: TGTGCCAGCAGTGAAGGGGTAGGGGGTCCGCTAGGTAATCAGCCCCAGCATTTT. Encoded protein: CASSEGVGGPLGNQPQHF.

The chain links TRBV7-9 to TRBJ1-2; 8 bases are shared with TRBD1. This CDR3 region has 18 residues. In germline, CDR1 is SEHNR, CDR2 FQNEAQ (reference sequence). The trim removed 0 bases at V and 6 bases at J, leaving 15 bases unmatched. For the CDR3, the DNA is TGTGCCAGCAGCTTAGCGCTTACAGGGGGGGAAAGATTTGATGGCTACACCTTC. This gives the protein CASSLALTGGERFDGYTF.

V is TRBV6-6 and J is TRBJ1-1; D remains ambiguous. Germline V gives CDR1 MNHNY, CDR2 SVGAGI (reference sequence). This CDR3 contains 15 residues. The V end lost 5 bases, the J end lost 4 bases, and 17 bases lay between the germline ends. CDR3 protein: CASSTTAKATTEAFF. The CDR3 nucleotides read TGTGCCAGCAGTACTACGGCCAAGGCGACCACTGAAGCTTTCTTT.

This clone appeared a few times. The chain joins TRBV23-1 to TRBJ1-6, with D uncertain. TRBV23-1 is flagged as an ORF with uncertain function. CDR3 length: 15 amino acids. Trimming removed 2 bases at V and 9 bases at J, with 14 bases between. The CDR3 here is CASSQNQNKRSPLHF. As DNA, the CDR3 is TGCGCCAGCAGTCAAAACCAAAACAAGCGTTCACCCCTCCACTTT.

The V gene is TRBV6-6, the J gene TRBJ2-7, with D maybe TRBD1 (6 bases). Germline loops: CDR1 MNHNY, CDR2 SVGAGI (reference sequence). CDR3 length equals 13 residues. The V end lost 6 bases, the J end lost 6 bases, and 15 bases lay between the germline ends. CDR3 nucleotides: TGTGCCAGCAGCGGGACCCGGACAGTCGAGCAGTACGTC. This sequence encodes CASSGTRTVEQYV.

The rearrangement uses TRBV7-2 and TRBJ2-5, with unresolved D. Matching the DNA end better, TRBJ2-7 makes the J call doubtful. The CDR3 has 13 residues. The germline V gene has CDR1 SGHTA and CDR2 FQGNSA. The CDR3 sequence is CASSSLDLYEQYF. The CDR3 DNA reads TGTGCCAGCAGCTCCCTAGATCTCTACGAGCAGTACTTC.

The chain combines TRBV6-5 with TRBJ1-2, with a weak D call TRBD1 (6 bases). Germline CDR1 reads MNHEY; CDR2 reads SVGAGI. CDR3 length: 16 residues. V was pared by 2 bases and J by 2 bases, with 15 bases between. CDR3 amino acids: CASSYTGQGMNYGYTF. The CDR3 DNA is TGTGCCAGCAGTTACACGGGGCAGGGGATGAACTATGGCTACACCTTC.

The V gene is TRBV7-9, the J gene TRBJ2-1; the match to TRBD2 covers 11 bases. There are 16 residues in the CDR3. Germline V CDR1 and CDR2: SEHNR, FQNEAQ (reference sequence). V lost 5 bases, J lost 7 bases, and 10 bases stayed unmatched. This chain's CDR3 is CASSKFSSGGLNEQFF. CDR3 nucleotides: TGTGCCAGCAGCAAATTCTCTAGCGGGGGGTTAAATGAGCAGTTCTTC.

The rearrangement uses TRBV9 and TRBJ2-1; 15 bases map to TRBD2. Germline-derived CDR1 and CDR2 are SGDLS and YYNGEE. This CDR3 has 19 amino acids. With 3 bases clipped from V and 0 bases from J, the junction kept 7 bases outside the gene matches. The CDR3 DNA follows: TGTGCCAGCAGCGGTGGGACTAGCGGGAGGAAGAGCTCCTACAATGAGCAGTTCTTC. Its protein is CASSGGTSGRKSSYNEQFF.

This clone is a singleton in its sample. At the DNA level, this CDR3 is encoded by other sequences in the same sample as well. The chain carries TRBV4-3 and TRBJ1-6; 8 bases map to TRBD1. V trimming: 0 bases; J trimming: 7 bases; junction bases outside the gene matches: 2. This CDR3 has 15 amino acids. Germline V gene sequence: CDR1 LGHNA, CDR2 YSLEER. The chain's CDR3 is CASSQDRQGNSPLHF. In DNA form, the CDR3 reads TGCGCCAGCAGCCAAGATAGACAGGGGAATTCACCCCTCCACTTT.

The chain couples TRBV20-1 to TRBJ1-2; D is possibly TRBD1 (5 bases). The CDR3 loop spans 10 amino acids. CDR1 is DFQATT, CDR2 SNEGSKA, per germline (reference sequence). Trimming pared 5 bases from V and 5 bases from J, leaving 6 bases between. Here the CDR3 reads CSAAGYGYTF. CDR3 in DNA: TGCAGTGCTGCAGGGTATGGCTACACCTTC.

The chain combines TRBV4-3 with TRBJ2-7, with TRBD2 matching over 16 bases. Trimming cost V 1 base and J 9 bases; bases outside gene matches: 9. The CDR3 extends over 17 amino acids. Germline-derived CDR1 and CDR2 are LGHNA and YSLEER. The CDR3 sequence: CASSQAVGTSGRVVQYF. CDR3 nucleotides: TGCGCCAGCAGCCAAGCCGTAGGGACTAGCGGGAGGGTAGTGCAGTACTTC.

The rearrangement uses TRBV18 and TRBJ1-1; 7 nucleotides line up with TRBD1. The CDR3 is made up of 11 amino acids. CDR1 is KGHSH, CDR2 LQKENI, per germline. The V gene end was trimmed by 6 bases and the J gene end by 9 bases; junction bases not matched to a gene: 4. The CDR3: CASSSQGQAFF. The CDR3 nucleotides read TGTGCCAGCTCTTCACAGGGGCAAGCTTTCTTT. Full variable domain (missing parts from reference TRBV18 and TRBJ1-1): NAGVMQNPRHLVRRRGQEARLRCSPMKGHSHVYWYRQLPEEGLKFMVYLQKENIIDESGMPKERFSAEFPKEGPSILRIQQVVRGDSAAYFCASSSQGQAFFGQGTRLTVV.